The 9 T cell receptor beta chains presented below share a single source sample, sequenced in a study of response to subunit inactivated influenza vaccine. TCRdb reanalysed the RT-PCR reads using MiXCR and keeps one entry per CDR3 protein. Among some 480,000 distinct CDR3 sequences, 11% were seen once, and the ten largest hold about 12%. Sequenced material: PBMCs from blood, taken more than 35 days after vaccination. The receptors shown here come from a man in his fifties or sixties who received an inactivated influenza vaccine.

Only a few counts were recorded for this clonotype. The chain is built from TRBV12-3 or TRBV12-4 and TRBJ1-5; D is unresolved. The length of the CDR3 is 13 residues. The ends were cut back, 3 bases at V and 5 bases at J, with 8 bases in the middle. The CDR3 nucleotides are TGTGCCAGCAGTTTCTCAGAGGATCAGCCCCAGCATTTT. It specifies CASSFSEDQPQHF.

This clonotype was detected a few times. V is TRBV12-3 or TRBV12-4 and J is TRBJ2-6; D possibly corresponds to TRBD2 (6 bases). The CDR3 runs to 14 residues. V lost 6 bases and J lost 4, with 10 bases in between. Here the CDR3 reads CASSPGVGANVLTF. For the CDR3, the DNA is TGTGCCAGCAGCCCGGGGGTCGGGGCCAACGTCCTGACTTTC.

The table lists this clonotype with many counts. The rearrangement uses TRBV20-1 and TRBJ1-5, with D unclear. CDR3 length: 14 residues. The germline V and J ends were trimmed by 1 base and 0 bases, with 7 bases remaining between them. Germline CDR1 reads DFQATT; CDR2 reads SNEGSKA (reference sequence). CDR3 protein: CSARGPFSNQPQHF. The DNA for the CDR3 is TGCAGTGCTAGAGGTCCCTTTAGCAATCAGCCCCAGCATTTT.

This clonotype was detected ten times or more. The gene calls are TRBV4-3 and TRBJ2-7, with D perhaps TRBD2 (7 bases). The V gene lost 0 bases and the J gene lost 7 bases, with 16 bases spanning the gap. CDR3 length equals 15 residues. Germline values: CDR1 LGHNA, CDR2 YSLEER. CDR3 region: CASSQDYREGREQYF. CDR3 nucleotide sequence: TGCGCCAGCAGCCAAGATTACAGGGAGGGCAGGGAGCAGTACTTC.

This chain links TRBV7-2 with TRBJ2-5; 8 bases agree with TRBD1. CDR1 is SGHTA and CDR2 is FQGNSA in the germline V gene. The V gene end was trimmed by 6 bases and the J gene end by 4 bases; junction bases not matched to a gene: 7. CDR3 size: 14 residues. CDR3 coding DNA: TGTGCCAGCAGAACCACAGGGGGTTTAGAGACCCAGTACTTC. Amino acids: CASRTTGGLETQYF.

This clonotype has only a few counts. This chain uses TRBV19 with TRBJ2-3; a possible D gene is TRBD1 (6 bases). V shed 10 bases and J shed 2 bases, with 19 bases lying between them. Per germline, CDR1 LNHDA and CDR2 SQIVND (reference sequence). The CDR3 loop spans 15 amino acids. This CDR3 reads CATFGAGALTDTQYF. DNA for the CDR3: TGTGCCACCTTTGGAGCAGGGGCCCTCACAGATACGCAGTATTTT.

This chain uses TRBV28 with TRBJ2-3, with TRBD1 matching 11 bases. Germline CDR1 reads MDHEN; CDR2 reads SYDVKM. CDR3 length: 17 residues. Losses at the gene ends were 4 bases for V and 3 bases for J; bases not matched to a gene: 9. The CDR3 bases are TGTGCCAGCAGTTACCGACCCGGACAGGGGGCAACAGATACGCAGTATTTT. Protein: CASSYRPGQGATDTQYF.

This clonotype was counted a few times. This sequence joins TRBV11-2 and TRBJ1-2, with a possible D match to TRBD1 (5 bases). Germline-derived CDR1 and CDR2 are SGHAT and FQNNGV. Between the trimmed V and J ends, which lost 5 bases and 2 bases, there was a span of 18 bases. CDR3 length: 16 amino acids. CDR3 in amino acids: CASSPGDSAKNYGYTF. The CDR3 coding sequence is TGTGCCAGCAGCCCGGGGGACTCTGCGAAGAACTATGGCTACACCTTC.

This clonotype turned up a few times. The gene calls are TRBV7-2 and TRBJ2-4, with D perhaps TRBD1 (5 bases). The CDR3 is 14 residues long. CDR1 and CDR2 (germline): SGHTA, FQGNSA. With 5 bases removed from V and 15 bases from J, the gap between germline ends came to 23 bases. The CDR3 loop reads CASSPDGSGAKRYF. Written as DNA, the CDR3 is TGTGCCAGCAGCCCAGACGGAAGTGGGGCCAAGCGGTACTTC.